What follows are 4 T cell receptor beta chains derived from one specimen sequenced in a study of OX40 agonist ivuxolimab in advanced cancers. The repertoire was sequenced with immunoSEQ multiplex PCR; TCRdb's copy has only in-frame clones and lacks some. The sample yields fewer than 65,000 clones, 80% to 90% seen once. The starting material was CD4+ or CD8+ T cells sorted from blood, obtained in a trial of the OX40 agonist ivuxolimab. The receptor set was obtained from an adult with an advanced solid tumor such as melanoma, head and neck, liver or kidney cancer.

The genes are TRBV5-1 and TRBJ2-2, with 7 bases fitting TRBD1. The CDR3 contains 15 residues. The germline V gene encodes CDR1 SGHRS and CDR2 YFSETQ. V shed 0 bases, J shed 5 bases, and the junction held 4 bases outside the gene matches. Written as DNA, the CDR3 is TGCGCCAGCAGCTTGGGACAGGGCGTAACCGGGGAGCTGTTTTTT. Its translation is CASSLGQGVTGELFF.

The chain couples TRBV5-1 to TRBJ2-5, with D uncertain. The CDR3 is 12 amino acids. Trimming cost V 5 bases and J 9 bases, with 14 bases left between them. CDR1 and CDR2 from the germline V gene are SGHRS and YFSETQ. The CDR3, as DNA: TGCGCCAGCAGTAAGGGATCCGAGGCCCAGTACTTC. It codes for CASSKGSEAQYF.

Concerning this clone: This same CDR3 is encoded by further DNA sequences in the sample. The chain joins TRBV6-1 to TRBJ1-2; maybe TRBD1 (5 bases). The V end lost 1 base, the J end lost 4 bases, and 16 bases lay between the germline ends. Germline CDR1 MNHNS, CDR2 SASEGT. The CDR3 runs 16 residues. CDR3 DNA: TGTGCCAGCAGTGAAGAGATCACAGGCAGAACCTATGGCTACACCTTC. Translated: CASSEEITGRTYGYTF.

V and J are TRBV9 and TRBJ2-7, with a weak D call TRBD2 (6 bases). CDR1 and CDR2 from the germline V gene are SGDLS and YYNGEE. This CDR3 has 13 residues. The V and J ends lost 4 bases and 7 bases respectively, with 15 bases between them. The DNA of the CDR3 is TGTGCCAGCAGCCTTTTGGGGGGTGAAGAGCAGTACTTC. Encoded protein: CASSLLGGEEQYF.